Following are 9 T cell receptor beta chains from one sample sequenced in a study of T cells after yellow fever vaccination. In TCRdb, the 5' RACE reads were re-called with MiXCR into one record per CDR3 protein. The sample contains over 150,000 distinct CDR3 sequences, more than 5.5% of which appear only once. Material: CD4+ T cells sorted from PBMCs, obtained 5 days after the first yellow fever vaccination. These receptors were obtained from a man aged 18 to 29 who received the YFV17D yellow fever vaccine.

This clonotype was picked up a small number of times. The genes are TRBV28 and TRBJ2-7, with 8 bases lining up with TRBD2. The germline V gene encodes CDR1 MDHEN and CDR2 SYDVKM. The junction had 4 bases not matched to a gene; V was cut back by 6 bases and J by 3 bases. This CDR3 has 13 amino acids. CDR3 coding DNA: TGTGCCAGCAGCCCGGGGGGGGACTACGAGCAGTACGTC. It is translated as CASSPGGDYEQYV.

The chain carries TRBV12-3 or TRBV12-4 and TRBJ1-5; D not resolved. This CDR3 region has 14 residues. The germline V and J ends were trimmed by 3 bases and 2 bases, with 8 bases remaining between them. CDR3 loop: CASSLAEGNQPQHF. Written as DNA, the CDR3 is TGTGCCAGCAGTTTGGCGGAAGGCAATCAGCCCCAGCATTTT.

This clonotype was detected many times. J is TRBJ2-5 and V is TRBV3-1; tentative D call: TRBD2 (5 bases). The CDR3 runs 11 residues. CDR1 and CDR2 from the germline V gene are LGHDT and YNNKEL (reference sequence). Trimming took off 8 bases at V and 7 bases at J, with 11 bases between the two ends. The chain's CDR3 is CASRGPSTQYF. As DNA, the CDR3 is TGTGCCAGCCGCGGGCCTTCGACCCAGTACTTC.

This CDR3 is CASSLAAGSYNEQFF. CDR3 sequence (DNA): TGCGCCAGCAGCTTAGCGGCTGGCTCCTACAATGAGCAGTTCTTC. The chain employs TRBV5-1 and TRBJ2-1; D may be TRBD2 (5 bases). This CDR3 is 15 amino acids long. Germline V gene sequence: CDR1 SGHRS, CDR2 YFSETQ. V gave up 2 bases and J gave up 0 bases, with 9 bases separating them.

This clonotype was counted a few times. The chain uses TRBV20-1 and TRBJ2-3; D is ambiguous. CDR1 and CDR2 (germline): DFQATT, SNEGSKA (reference sequence). V was shortened by 6 bases and J by 0 bases, with 16 bases between the two germline ends. This CDR3 is built from 15 residues. The CDR3, as DNA: TGCAGTGCCCCGCCGCCTCCTCCTAGCACAGATACGCAGTATTTT. Encoded protein: CSAPPPPPSTDTQYF.

The chain joins TRBV6-2 or TRBV6-3 to TRBJ2-3; no reliable D call. The CDR3 has 14 amino acids. Germline assignment: CDR1 MNHEY and CDR2 SVGEGT. V was pared by 2 bases and J by 2 bases, with 8 bases between. The CDR3 nucleotides read TGTGCCAGCAGTTACGGGTACCTCACAGATACGCAGTATTTT. Encoded protein: CASSYGYLTDTQYF.

The chain is built from TRBV12-3 or TRBV12-4 and TRBJ2-7; TRBD1 is a possible D gene (5 bases). V lost 7 bases, J lost 1 base, and 8 bases lay in between. This CDR3 is built from 12 residues. The CDR3 DNA is TGTGCCAGCAAGCAGGGTTCCTACGAGCAGTACGTC. It is translated as CASKQGSYEQYV.

This clonotype was counted many times. CDR3: CASSQPGRRGAGGSDTQYF. The CDR3 nucleotides read TGCGCCAGCAGCCAACCAGGGAGAAGAGGAGCGGGGGGTTCAGATACGCAGTATTTT. This rearrangement joins TRBV4-1 to TRBJ2-3, with TRBD2 matching over 9 bases. After removal of 2 bases from V and 4 bases from J, the junction contained 16 bases not matched to a gene. The CDR3 length is 19 residues. Germline V gives CDR1 MGHRA, CDR2 YSYEKL.

This clonotype was counted ten times or more. The chain uses TRBV20-1 and TRBJ2-4, with 9 nucleotides matching TRBD2. The CDR3 covers 15 residues. CDR1 is DFQATT and CDR2 is SNEGSKA in the germline V gene (reference sequence). V lost 3 bases to trimming and J lost 6 bases; unmatched junction nucleotides: 9. Here the CDR3 DNA reads TGCAGTGCTAGTCGGGGTAGCGGGGGTACAAACATTCAGTACTTC. Amino acid sequence: CSASRGSGGTNIQYF.